A selection of T cell receptor beta chains follows, all from one sample in a study of spatial heterogeneity in lung cancer. TCRdb processed the 5' RACE reads anew with MiXCR; each CDR3 protein has one entry. Of about 8,100 distinct CDR3 sequences listed, about 12% are singletons. Sample: lung tumor tissue, taken at surgery. The receptors derive from a male donor with early-stage non-small cell lung cancer. Each CDR3 is given without its conserved first and last residue.

j_call cdr3_length v_call cdr3_aa
TRBJ2-1 14 TRBV27 ASSLSAGGPYNEQF
TRBJ2-7 12 TRBV28 ASRYADRAYEQY
TRBJ1-5 12 TRBV6-1 ASSEVVGLLPQH
TRBJ2-3 13 TRBV6-5 ASSYSAGGADTQY
TRBJ1-5 11 TRBV7-2 ASSDEREQPQH
TRBJ1-4 13 TRBV6-6 ASSITRGTEEKLF
TRBJ1-1 15 TRBV6-6 ASSNLKQGARGTEAF
TRBJ1-2 10 TRBV6-2/TRBV6-3 ASSDRQSSYT
TRBJ1-5 12 TRBV11-1 ASSFRGDLQPQH
TRBJ2-5 13 TRBV5-1 ASSLAAGGSETQY
TRBJ1-1 13 TRBV7-9 ASTSQGATNTEAF
TRBJ2-5 11 TRBV2 ASIRNGMETQY
TRBJ2-1 16 TRBV7-9 ASSLAMILAGSYNEQF
TRBJ2-5 15 TRBV20-1 SAANPSVSKAMETQY